This TCR beta chain was recovered during a study of identical twins. This clonotype occurred many times. TCRdb reprocessed the 5' RACE reads via MiXCR and lists one record per CDR3 protein. Of about 150,000 distinct CDR3 sequences in the sample, under 4.5% are singletons; the top ten hold roughly 8%. V lost 4 bases and J lost 4; bases outside the gene matches: 19. Per the germline V gene, CDR1 is DFQATT and CDR2 is SNEGSKA (reference sequence). This CDR3 spans 19 amino acids. Material for sequencing was memory T cells sorted from blood. The chain carries TRBV20-1 and TRBJ2-1; 10 nucleotides align to TRBD2. The TCR comes from a man aged 18 to 30 in good health. This chain's CDR3 is CSAKTKRAVLAGNYNEQFF. CDR3 sequence (DNA): TGCAGTGCTAAAACGAAGAGGGCTGTACTAGCGGGAAATTACAATGAGCAGTTCTTC.